The 30 T cell receptor beta chains presented below share a single source sample, sequenced in a study of monozygotic twins with inflammatory bowel disease. One entry per CDR3 protein, without DNA, is what TCRdb gives after re-calling the 5' RACE reads. The record lists around 200,000 distinct CDR3 sequences, of which the ten most abundant hold 1.6%. The sample taken for sequencing was blood. The receptors originated from a human donor with ulcerative colitis or Crohn's disease, or a healthy co-twin of an affected twin (not recorded which).

The chain employs TRBV7-8 and TRBJ2-5; absent DNA, TCRdb's TRBD1 call cannot be checked. The CDR3 runs 16 residues. Germline assignment: CDR1 SGHVS and CDR2 FQNEAQ. CDR3 sequence reads: CASSLAGPGGPETQYF.

The V call is TRBV3-1, the J call TRBJ2-3; the TCRdb D gene call, TRBD1, has no DNA to confirm it. Germline V gene lookup returns CDR1 LGHDT and CDR2 YNNKEL (reference sequence). The CDR3 contains 12 residues. The CDR3 loop reads CASSHPDATQYF.

The rearrangement joins TRBV28 to TRBJ1-2; TCRdb proposes TRBD1, but this gene call is untestable without DNA. Germline V gene data show CDR1 as MDHEN and CDR2 as SYDVKM. The CDR3 runs to 12 residues. The CDR3 sequence is CASSWQGYGYTF.

The V and J genes are TRBV19 and TRBJ1-5. The CDR3 consists of 14 residues. The germline V gene encodes CDR1 LNHDA and CDR2 SQIVND (reference sequence). The chain's CDR3 is CASSMGAKSQPQHF.

The rearrangement uses TRBV12-3 or TRBV12-4 and TRBJ2-2; TCRdb indicates TRBD2, and absent DNA this call remains unverified. The CDR3 spans 14 residues. CDR3 amino acids: CASSRGGGTGELFF.

The rearrangement joins TRBV10-3 to TRBJ2-5; TCRdb names TRBD2, which stays unverified in the absence of DNA. This CDR3 is 15 amino acids long. CDR1 is ENHRY, CDR2 SYGVKD, per germline. CDR3 in amino acids: CAISESRGLAETQYF.

The gene calls are TRBV7-6 and TRBJ2-2; TCRdb's D call of TRBD1 is untestable without DNA. Germline CDR1 SGHVS, CDR2 FNYEAQ. This CDR3 comprises 15 residues. This CDR3 reads CASSLGRGATGELFF.

The chain carries TRBV20-1 and TRBJ2-1; the TCRdb D gene call, TRBD2, has no DNA to confirm it. CDR3 length: 15 residues. Germline values: CDR1 DFQATT, CDR2 SNEGSKA (reference sequence). CDR3 sequence: CSAPSSPVSYNEQFF.

The V and J genes are TRBV5-1 and TRBJ1-5; TCRdb proposes TRBD1, but this gene call is untestable without DNA. The CDR3 sequence is 16 residues long. Germline CDR1 and CDR2: SGHRS and YFSETQ. The chain's CDR3 is CASSLGPGMGNQPQHF.

The V call is TRBV6-6, the J call TRBJ2-7; TCRdb reports TRBD1, a call that lacks DNA to check it against. The CDR3 covers 13 residues. Per the germline V gene, CDR1 is MNHNY and CDR2 is SVGAGI (reference sequence). The CDR3 loop reads CASKGQDSYEQYF.

This chain links TRBV12-3 or TRBV12-4 with TRBJ1-1; the D gene TCRdb calls, TRBD1, cannot be checked with no DNA. The CDR3 totals 11 residues. The CDR3 protein is CASSFEAAAFF.

This sequence joins TRBV5-1 and TRBJ2-7. CDR1 is SGHRS, CDR2 YFSETQ, per germline. The CDR3 runs 15 residues. Here the CDR3 reads CASSLADRLLYEQYF.

CDR3 loop: CASSPQLEGGYGYTF. This chain uses TRBV3-1 with TRBJ1-2. The CDR3 runs to 15 residues. Germline-derived CDR1 and CDR2 are LGHDT and YNNKEL (reference sequence). Looking up the rest from reference TRBV3-1 and TRBJ1-2 gives the full variable domain: DTAVSQTPKYLVTQMGNDKSIKCEQNLGHDTMYWYKQDSKKFLKIMFSYNNKELIINETVPNRFSPKSPDKAHLNLHINSLELGDSAVYFCASSPQLEGGYGYTFGSGTRLTVV.

The chain employs TRBV20-1 and TRBJ2-7; lacking DNA, the TRBD2 call made by TCRdb goes unchecked. Germline lookup yields CDR1 DFQATT and CDR2 SNEGSKA (reference sequence). This CDR3 region has 12 residues. The CDR3 sequence is CRAQRGSYEQYF.

The chain links TRBV9 to TRBJ2-2; no DNA is available, so the TRBD1 call from TCRdb remains unchecked. Germline loops: CDR1 SGDLS, CDR2 YYNGEE. The CDR3 length is 18 residues. CDR3 protein: CASSPRSGWGGDTGELFF.

The rearrangement uses TRBV12-3 or TRBV12-4 and TRBJ2-2; TCRdb's D call, TRBD2, is unchecked because there is no DNA. This CDR3 spans 16 amino acids. CDR3 amino acids: CASSLYSGGATGELFF.

The chain has TRBV5-1 and TRBJ2-7. Germline CDR1 is SGHRS and CDR2 is YFSETQ. The length of the CDR3 is 13 residues. This CDR3 is CASSFDRSYEQYF.

The rearrangement links TRBV24-1 to TRBJ1-1; TCRdb's assignment of TRBD1 cannot be checked, as there is no DNA. CDR3 length equals 18 residues. The germline V gene has CDR1 KGHDR and CDR2 SFDVKD. This CDR3 is CATSDSGQGTPGRTEAFF.

The chain recombines TRBV5-6 with TRBJ1-4; TCRdb proposes TRBD1, but this gene call is untestable without DNA. The germline V gene has CDR1 SGHDT and CDR2 YYEEEE. CDR3 length: 15 residues. The CDR3 reads CASSRPTGGNEKLFF.

The chain couples TRBV20-1 to TRBJ2-3; TCRdb picks TRBD1, but there is no DNA to check that call. Germline V CDR1 and CDR2: DFQATT, SNEGSKA (reference sequence). This CDR3 region has 14 residues. CDR3: CSAGGDRETDTQYF.

This chain links TRBV12-3 or TRBV12-4 with TRBJ2-7; TCRdb's assignment of TRBD1 cannot be checked, as there is no DNA. The CDR3 is 14 amino acids. The CDR3 protein is CASTRTEISYEQYF.

The chain joins TRBV20-1 to TRBJ2-1. The CDR3 is 14 amino acids. CDR1 is DFQATT, CDR2 SNEGSKA, per germline (reference sequence). The CDR3 region is CSAMTDPSYNEQFF.

The chain recombines TRBV11-1 with TRBJ2-3; absent DNA, TCRdb's TRBD2 call cannot be checked. Germline V lookup: CDR1 SGHAT, CDR2 FQDESV (reference sequence). CDR3 length equals 18 residues. The CDR3 sequence: CASSPGPLAGASTDTQYF.

The rearrangement joins TRBV20-1 to TRBJ2-2; TCRdb designates TRBD1, a call that cannot be tested without DNA. The CDR3 spans 11 residues. Germline CDR1 is DFQATT and CDR2 is SNEGSKA (reference sequence). The CDR3 region is CSAKGAGELFF.

The chain has TRBV3-1 and TRBJ2-7; TCRdb outputs TRBD1, but without DNA this stays unchecked. CDR3 length: 12 residues. The germline V gene encodes CDR1 LGHDT and CDR2 YNNKEL (reference sequence). The chain's CDR3 is CASSLTGSEQYF.

The J gene is TRBJ2-3, the V gene TRBV5-1; TCRdb reports TRBD1, a call that lacks DNA to check it against. CDR1 and CDR2 from the germline V gene are SGHRS and YFSETQ. This CDR3 has 15 amino acids. The CDR3 loop is CASSLTPTGPYTQYF. The full variable domain, its missing parts supplied by reference TRBV5-1 and TRBJ2-3, is KAGVTQTPRYLIKTRGQQVTLSCSPISGHRSVSWYQQTPGQGLQFLFEYFSETQRNKGNFPGRFSGRQFSNSRSEMNVSTLELGDSALYLCASSLTPTGPYTQYFGPGTRLTVL.

This chain uses TRBV20-1 with TRBJ2-1; TCRdb gives TRBD1 as the D gene, but with no DNA this cannot be confirmed. Germline assignment: CDR1 DFQATT and CDR2 SNEGSKA (reference sequence). The CDR3 is 14 residues long. The chain's CDR3 is CSSGQGVRTSEQFF.

The chain uses TRBV20-1 and TRBJ2-5; the D gene TCRdb calls, TRBD2, cannot be checked with no DNA. Per the germline V gene, CDR1 is DFQATT and CDR2 is SNEGSKA (reference sequence). The CDR3 totals 11 residues. The CDR3 loop reads CSAGLQETQYF.

V and J are TRBV6-5 and TRBJ2-7. Per the germline V gene, CDR1 is MNHEY and CDR2 is SVGAGI. This CDR3 spans 11 amino acids. The CDR3 is CASFGEAEQYF.

The chain carries TRBV12-3 or TRBV12-4 and TRBJ2-7; TCRdb returns TRBD2, unconfirmable since there is no DNA. CDR3 size: 14 residues. CDR3 region: CASTPRGVMYEQYF.